A single sample is the source of the 12 T cell receptor beta chains below, sequenced in a study of T cell responses to AZD1222 COVID-19 vaccine. Assay: immunoSEQ multiplex PCR; the TCRdb copy retains only in-frame clones and omits some. The sample includes over 95,000 clones, approximately 87% seen only once; the top ten take more than 10%. This sample comprised peripheral blood, obtained on day 0 of AZD1222 vaccination. The receptors were sampled from an adult in good health.

In its sample, this clone was seen once. The gene calls are TRBV20-1 and TRBJ2-5; 10 bases fit TRBD2. With 3 bases clipped from V and 5 bases from J, the junction kept 9 bases outside the gene matches. The CDR3 runs to 15 residues. From germline, CDR1 is DFQATT and CDR2 SNEGSKA (reference sequence). The CDR3 loop reads CSASSLAGVGETQYF. Written as DNA, the CDR3 is TGCAGTGCTAGTTCGCTAGCGGGAGTCGGGGAGACCCAGTACTTC.

The J gene is TRBJ2-3, the V gene TRBV3-1 (or the pseudogene TRBV3-2); 10 nucleotides agree with TRBD2. The ends lost 4 bases at V and 4 bases at J; junction bases unmatched: 5. Germline CDR1 reads LGHDT; CDR2 reads YNNKEL (reference sequence). The CDR3 has 15 residues. DNA for the CDR3: TGTGCCAGCAGCCCCCTAGCGGGAGTAGCAGATACGCAGTATTTT. It yields the protein CASSPLAGVADTQYF.

The V call is TRBV6-2 or TRBV6-3, the J call TRBJ2-1; 10 bases line up with TRBD2. Germline-derived CDR1 and CDR2 are MNHEY and SVGEGT. The V segment lost 0 bases and the J segment 8 bases; nucleotides outside the gene matches: 7. The CDR3 runs 16 residues. The CDR3 nucleotides read TGTGCCAGCAGTTACTCGTTAGCGGGAGGCATTGATGAGCAGTTCTTC. Translating gives CASSYSLAGGIDEQFF.

This chain joins TRBV18 and TRBJ1-2; tentatively, D is TRBD1 (6 bases). The germline V gene encodes CDR1 KGHSH and CDR2 LQKENI. The V gene lost 1 base and the J gene lost 7 bases, with 16 bases spanning the gap. CDR3 length: 15 amino acids. The DNA of the CDR3 is TGTGCCAGCTCACCACGGGACAAGGGGCAGGTTGGCTACACCTTC. The encoded protein is CASSPRDKGQVGYTF.

V is TRBV7-9 and J is TRBJ1-4; no clear D. The CDR3 totals 13 residues. V lost 5 bases and J lost 7, with 11 bases in between. CDR1 is SEHNR and CDR2 is FQNEAQ in the germline V gene (reference sequence). CDR3 DNA: TGTGCCAGCAGCGACGGTGCGGGTGAAAAACTGTTTTTT. Protein product: CASSDGAGEKLFF. The whole variable domain, filled in from reference TRBV7-9 and TRBJ1-4, reads DTGVSQNPRHKITKRGQNVTFRCDPISEHNRLYWYRQTLGQGPEFLTYFQNEAQLEKSRLLSDRFSAERPKGSFSTLEIQRTEQGDSAMYLCASSDGAGEKLFFGSGTQLSVL.

The rearrangement uses TRBV14 and TRBJ2-5; D unclear. Per the germline V gene, CDR1 is SGHDN and CDR2 is FVKESK. The CDR3 spans 15 residues. Trimming removed 1 base from V and 0 bases from J, with 9 bases in between. The DNA of the CDR3 is TGTGCCAGCAGCCAAGCTGTAGGGTACCAAGAGACCCAGTACTTC. Residues: CASSQAVGYQETQYF.

The chain is built from TRBV6-2 or TRBV6-3 and TRBJ2-3, with D perhaps matching TRBD1 (6 bases). The V and J ends lost 4 bases and 0 bases respectively, with 20 bases between them. Germline CDR1 is MNHEY and CDR2 is SVGEGT. The length of the CDR3 is 18 residues. CDR3 in amino acids: CASSSRGGNPSSTDTQYF. As DNA, the CDR3 is TGTGCCAGCAGTTCGAGAGGGGGAAACCCCTCTAGCACAGATACGCAGTATTTT.

This chain joins TRBV28 and TRBJ1-2; 7 bases fit TRBD1. Germline V gene lookup returns CDR1 MDHEN and CDR2 SYDVKM. The CDR3 runs 16 residues. The V gene end was trimmed by 2 bases and the J gene end by 0 bases; junction bases not matched to a gene: 6. DNA for the CDR3: TGTGCCAGCAGTTTAGCCTGGACAGGAGCTAACTATGGCTACACCTTC. Amino acid sequence: CASSLAWTGANYGYTF.

V is TRBV24-1 and J is TRBJ2-1; 8 positions match TRBD2. The CDR3 has 16 residues. Germline trimming cut 4 bases from V and 1 base from J; bases unmatched to any gene: 5. CDR1 KGHDR and CDR2 SFDVKD come from the germline V gene. CDR3 DNA: TGTGCCACCAGTGACTTCGCGGGAGGATCCTACAATGAGCAGTTCTTC. It is translated as CATSDFAGGSYNEQFF.

J is TRBJ2-5 and V is TRBV5-1, with a possible D match to TRBD1 (6 bases). This CDR3 is built from 14 residues. Looked up from germline, CDR1 is SGHRS and CDR2 is YFSETQ. Deletions cut 3 bases from V and 7 bases from J, with 16 bases between. CDR3 in DNA: TGCGCCAGCAGCTCCAGCCCACTACAGGGGACCCAGTACTTC. It yields the protein CASSSSPLQGTQYF.

The gene calls are TRBV28 and TRBJ2-5, with 7 nucleotides matching TRBD1. Germline trimming cut 5 bases from V and 4 bases from J; bases unmatched to any gene: 7. The length of the CDR3 is 14 residues. Germline assignment: CDR1 MDHEN and CDR2 SYDVKM. CDR3 region: CASSRGGDTETQYF. CDR3 coding DNA: TGTGCCAGCAGTAGAGGGGGCGATACAGAGACCCAGTACTTC.

The gene calls are TRBV18 and TRBJ1-1, with D maybe TRBD1 (5 bases). Per the germline V gene, CDR1 is KGHSH and CDR2 is LQKENI. The CDR3 is 13 residues long. Between the trimmed V and J ends, which lost 10 bases and 5 bases, there was a span of 17 bases. This chain's CDR3 is CATTPRGDTEAFF. CDR3 in DNA: TGTGCCACCACCCCACGGGGGGATACTGAAGCTTTCTTT.